This TCR beta chain was identified during a study of T cell changes during pregnancy in multiple sclerosis. Only one count was recorded for this clone. Some clones are missing from TCRdb's copy, which holds only in-frame ones; the method was immunoSEQ multiplex PCR. The table records 50,000 to 65,000 clones, roughly nine tenths of them present only once. This CDR3 is built from 15 residues. Germline CDR1 is SGHRS and CDR2 is YFSETQ. Trimming cost V 6 bases and J 4 bases, with 19 bases left between them. The receptor was derived from a female donor with multiple sclerosis, enrolled in a pregnancy study. This sequence joins TRBV5-1 and TRBJ1-2; D not certain. Sequenced here: CD4+ T cells from peripheral blood mononuclear cells, sampled in the third trimester of pregnancy. CDR3 loop: CASTELGLSGYGYTF. In DNA, the CDR3 is TGCGCCAGCACCGAACTTGGGCTGTCCGGCTATGGCTACACCTTC.